A single sample is the source of the 5 T cell receptor beta chains below, sequenced in a study of cytomegalovirus exposure and HLA in healthy donors. Clones were sequenced by immunoSEQ multiplex PCR, and TCRdb holds only the in-frame ones, with some missing. Of roughly 180,000 clones listed, 84% were seen once; the top ten hold roughly 6.5%. Sequencing was done on a sample of PBMCs. The origin of the receptors is a man between 18 and 29 years old in good health and CMV-seropositive.

The chain employs TRBV2 and TRBJ1-1; D possibly corresponds to TRBD1 (5 bases). The V and J ends lost 5 bases and 1 base respectively, with 17 bases between them. Germline V CDR1 and CDR2: SNHLY, FYNNEI. The CDR3 spans 16 residues. The CDR3 DNA is TGTGCCAGCAGTCCCTCGGGACTCTCCAGGAACACTGAAGCTTTCTTT. Translated, it gives CASSPSGLSRNTEAFF.

The chain joins TRBV7-2 to TRBJ2-5, with TRBD2 identical over 7 bases. Germline V gives CDR1 SGHTA, CDR2 FQGNSA. This CDR3 is 15 amino acids long. The V segment lost 5 bases and the J segment 2 bases; nucleotides outside the gene matches: 8. CDR3 sequence: CASSRGSGGQETQYF. In nucleotides, the CDR3 is TGTGCCAGCAGCCGCGGCTCGGGGGGACAAGAGACCCAGTACTTC.

J is TRBJ2-5 and V is TRBV6-6, with D possibly TRBD1 on 5 matching bases. The CDR3 is made up of 15 amino acids. The V gene lost 6 bases and the J gene lost 5 bases, with 19 bases spanning the gap. The germline gives CDR1 MNHNY, CDR2 SVGAGI (reference sequence). CDR3 in DNA: TGTGCCAGCAGCCTGACAGAGTCGACTCGGGAGACCCAGTACTTC. This sequence encodes CASSLTESTRETQYF.

This clone has a single count. The DNA of the CDR3 is TGTGCCAGCAGCCCCGAAATAGCGGGGCGAGAGACCCAGTACTTC. This codes for CASSPEIAGRETQYF. This chain uses TRBV7-6 with TRBJ2-5; 8 nucleotides align to TRBD2. The CDR3 has 15 amino acids. The germline gives CDR1 SGHVS, CDR2 FNYEAQ. After removal of 5 bases from V and 4 bases from J, the junction contained 9 bases not matched to a gene.

V gene TRBV27 combines with J gene TRBJ2-1, with TRBD2 identical over 7 bases. Germline values: CDR1 MNHEY, CDR2 SMNVEV (reference sequence). This CDR3 is 18 amino acids long. Germline trimming cut 4 bases from V and 0 bases from J; bases unmatched to any gene: 12. CDR3 loop: CASSWRGKLPSSYNEQFF. CDR3 DNA sequence: TGTGCCAGCAGTTGGCGGGGGAAGTTACCGAGCTCCTACAATGAGCAGTTCTTC.